This T cell receptor (beta chain) was observed in a study of OX40 agonist ivuxolimab in advanced cancers. For the study at large: Among those treated, three patients had partial responses, one with hepatocellular carcinoma and two with cutaneous melanoma.

Germline-derived CDR1 and CDR2 are MDHEN and SYDVKM. V gave up 5 bases and J gave up 2 bases; unmatched junction bases: 0. This CDR3 comprises 14 residues. Sequencing was performed with immunoSEQ multiplex PCR; in TCRdb, only in-frame clones are kept and a portion is missing. The table has over 75,000 clones, 90% to 95% seen once. A remark on this clone: As yet, its antigen is unknown.

Findings and caveats of the study: Clones of CD4+ and CD8+ blood T cells grew by week 6 at doses of 0.1 to 3.0 mg/kg. Relative to CD4+, CD8+ T cells held more expanded clones on average.

The study sampled blood at baseline, cycle 4 day 1, and cycle 7 day 1. The sample in question was CD4+ or CD8+ T cells sorted from blood, obtained in a trial of the OX40 agonist ivuxolimab. The V and J genes are TRBV28 and TRBJ2-7; TRBD2 matches at 13 bases. The clonotype originates from an adult with an advanced solid tumor such as melanoma, head and neck, liver or kidney cancer. This CDR3 is CASSTSGRAYEQYF. Here the CDR3 DNA reads TGTGCCAGCAGTACTAGCGGGAGGGCCTACGAGCAGTACTTC.